These T cell receptor beta chains were read from a single sample in a study of blood T cell repertoires in COVID-19. Clones were sequenced by immunoSEQ multiplex PCR, and TCRdb holds only the in-frame ones, with some missing. Of approximately 300,000 clones in the sample, approximately 84% were seen once. The specimen was PBMCs or T cells enriched from blood (not recorded which). These receptors originate from a woman younger than 30 who had recovered from COVID-19. Both conserved end residues are part of each CDR3.

v_call	j_call	cdr3_aa
TRBV2	TRBJ1-4	CASTGEQGFEKLFF
TRBV9	TRBJ1-5	CASGAGALVDQPQHF
TRBV18	TRBJ1-5	CASSRSTGTGNNQPQHF
TRBV19	TRBJ1-5	CASSIILTGEPNQPQHF
TRBV5-6	TRBJ2-1	CASSLYAGGRYNEQFF
TRBV20-1	TRBJ1-2	CSAGDSPYGYTF
TRBV9	TRBJ2-1	CASSVGLAVYNEQFF
TRBV7-3	TRBJ1-1	CASSSDMNTEAFF
TRBV5-1	TRBJ2-2	CASSLVAGASGELFF
TRBV29-1	TRBJ1-1	CSVGDRERRAFF
TRBV3-1/TRBV3-2	TRBJ2-1	CASSLRGGTGTQQFF
TRBV3-1/TRBV3-2	TRBJ1-1	CASSPSSTSNTEAFF
TRBV2	TRBJ2-7	CASRGGSKREQYF
TRBV10-2	TRBJ2-3	CASSESPGGGDTQYF
TRBV9	TRBJ2-2	CASSSGQGHGELFF
TRBV28	TRBJ1-6	CASRKGQGVGSPLHF
TRBV9	TRBJ1-5	CASSRGVADNQPQHF
TRBV24-1	TRBJ2-7	CATSETGEYEQYF
TRBV11-2	TRBJ2-1	CASNGDINEQFF
TRBV4-1	TRBJ1-5	CASSRDRGLGQPQHF
TRBV5-3	TRBJ2-1	CARSLAGLAGGPNEQFF
TRBV18	TRBJ1-2	CASSPRANYGYTF
TRBV6-6	TRBJ2-7	CASSYSAGEGGYEQYF
TRBV29-1	TRBJ2-2	CSVEGTGGYTGELFF
TRBV7-9	TRBJ2-7	CASRLRSGSEQYF
TRBV30	TRBJ1-2	CAWSVSWGQVYGYTF
TRBV5-1	TRBJ2-7	CASSERGQGEQYF
TRBV7-6	TRBJ1-1	CASSPRQGRRAFF
TRBV28	TRBJ2-5	CASSLKGASWETQYF
TRBV14	TRBJ2-2	CASSQWTGFAGELFF
TRBV12-3/TRBV12-4	TRBJ2-5	CASTTKLQETQYF
TRBV29-1	TRBJ2-7	CSVDRDRGSYEQYF
TRBV18	TRBJ2-3	CASSPKRETPLTSTDTQYF
TRBV28	TRBJ2-7	CASSFSRLYEQYF
TRBV7-9	TRBJ2-5	CASSLGTAPFHETQYF
TRBV14	TRBJ2-3	CASSHGTLGTDTQYF
TRBV27	TRBJ1-1	CASTTPGSYTEAFF
TRBV9	TRBJ2-5	CASSVVGAPQETQYF
TRBV10-3	TRBJ1-2	CATSEVDYGYTF
TRBV5-1	TRBJ2-7	CASSSGQTSYEQYF
TRBV28	TRBJ2-1	CASSPTGLAEDNEQFF